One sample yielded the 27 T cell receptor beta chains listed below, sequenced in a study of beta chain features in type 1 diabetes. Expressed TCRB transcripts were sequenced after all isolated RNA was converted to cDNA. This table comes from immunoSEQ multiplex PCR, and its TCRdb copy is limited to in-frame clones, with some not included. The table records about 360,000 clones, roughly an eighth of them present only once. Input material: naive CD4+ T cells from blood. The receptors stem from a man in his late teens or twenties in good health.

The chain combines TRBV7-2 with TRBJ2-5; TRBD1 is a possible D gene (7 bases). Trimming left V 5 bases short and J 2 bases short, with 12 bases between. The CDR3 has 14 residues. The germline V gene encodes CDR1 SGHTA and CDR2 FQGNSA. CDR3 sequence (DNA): TGTGCCAGCAGCAACCCAGGGGGGCAAGAGACCCAGTACTTC. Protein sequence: CASSNPGGQETQYF.

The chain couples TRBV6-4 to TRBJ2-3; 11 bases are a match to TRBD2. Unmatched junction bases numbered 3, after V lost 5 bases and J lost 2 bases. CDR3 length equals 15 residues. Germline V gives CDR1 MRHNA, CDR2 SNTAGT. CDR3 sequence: CASSRSGRVTDTQYF. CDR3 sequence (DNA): TGTGCCAGCAGTCGTAGCGGGAGGGTCACAGATACGCAGTATTTT.

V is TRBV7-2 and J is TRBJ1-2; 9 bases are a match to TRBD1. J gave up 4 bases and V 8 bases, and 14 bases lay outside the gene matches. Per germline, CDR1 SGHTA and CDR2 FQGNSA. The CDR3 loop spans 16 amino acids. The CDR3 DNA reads TGTGCCAGCGTAAGCTCCGGGACAGGGCCGCTCTATGGCTACACCTTC. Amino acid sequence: CASVSSGTGPLYGYTF.

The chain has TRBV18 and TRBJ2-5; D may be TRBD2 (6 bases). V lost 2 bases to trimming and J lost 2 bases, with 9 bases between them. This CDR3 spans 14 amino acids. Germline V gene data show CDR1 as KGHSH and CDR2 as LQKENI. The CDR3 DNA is TGTGCCAGCTCACCAATCGGGGGTCAAGAGACCCAGTACTTC. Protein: CASSPIGGQETQYF.

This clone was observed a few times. The CDR3 DNA is TGCGCCAGCAGCACCGGCGGGGGGGATACCGGGGAGCTGTTTTTT. As protein: CASSTGGGDTGELFF. The rearrangement joins TRBV5-1 to TRBJ2-2; 9 bases fit TRBD2. The CDR3 contains 15 residues. The trim removed 4 bases at V and 5 bases at J, leaving 6 bases unmatched. Germline values: CDR1 SGHRS, CDR2 YFSETQ.

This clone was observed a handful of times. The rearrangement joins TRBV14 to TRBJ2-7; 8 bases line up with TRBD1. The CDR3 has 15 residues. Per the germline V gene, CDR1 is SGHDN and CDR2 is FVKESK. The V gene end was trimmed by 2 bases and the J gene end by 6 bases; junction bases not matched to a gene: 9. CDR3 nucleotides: TGTGCCAGCAGCCAACACGGAGACAGGGGTGTCGAGCAGTACTTC. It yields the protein CASSQHGDRGVEQYF.

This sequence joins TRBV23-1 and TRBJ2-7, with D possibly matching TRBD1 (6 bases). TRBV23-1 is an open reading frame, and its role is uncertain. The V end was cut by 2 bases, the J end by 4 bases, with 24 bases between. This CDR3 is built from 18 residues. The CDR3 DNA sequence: TGCGCCAGCAGTCAAGCGAATAACCAGGGGTGGAATCGGTACGAGCAGTACTTC. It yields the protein CASSQANNQGWNRYEQYF.

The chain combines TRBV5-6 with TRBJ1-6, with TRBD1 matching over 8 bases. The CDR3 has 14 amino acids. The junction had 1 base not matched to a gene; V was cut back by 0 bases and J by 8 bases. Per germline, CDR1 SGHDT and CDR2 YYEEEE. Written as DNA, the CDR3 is TGTGCCAGCAGCTTGGGGACAGGGTATTCACCCCTCCACTTT. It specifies CASSLGTGYSPLHF.

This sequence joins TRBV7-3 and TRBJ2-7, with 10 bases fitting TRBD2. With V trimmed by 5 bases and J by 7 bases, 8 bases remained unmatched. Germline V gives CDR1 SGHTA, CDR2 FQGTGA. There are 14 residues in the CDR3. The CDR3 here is CASSLGLAAGEQYF. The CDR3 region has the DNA TGTGCCAGCAGCCTCGGACTAGCGGCGGGAGAGCAGTACTTC.

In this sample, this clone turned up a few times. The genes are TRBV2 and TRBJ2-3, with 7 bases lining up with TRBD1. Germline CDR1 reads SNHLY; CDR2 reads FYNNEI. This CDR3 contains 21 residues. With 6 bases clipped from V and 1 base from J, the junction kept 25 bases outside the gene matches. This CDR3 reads CASRRRRDSPISPEGTDTQYF. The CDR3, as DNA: TGTGCCAGCAGAAGACGTCGGGACAGCCCCATCTCTCCAGAGGGCACAGATACGCAGTATTTT.

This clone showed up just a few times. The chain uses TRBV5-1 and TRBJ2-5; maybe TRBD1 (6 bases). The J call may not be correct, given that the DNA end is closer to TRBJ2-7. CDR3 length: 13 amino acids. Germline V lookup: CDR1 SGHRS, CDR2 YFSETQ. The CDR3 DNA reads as TGCGCCAGCAGCTTGGACAGGGTGGGCGAGCAGTACTTC. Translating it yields CASSLDRVGEQYF.

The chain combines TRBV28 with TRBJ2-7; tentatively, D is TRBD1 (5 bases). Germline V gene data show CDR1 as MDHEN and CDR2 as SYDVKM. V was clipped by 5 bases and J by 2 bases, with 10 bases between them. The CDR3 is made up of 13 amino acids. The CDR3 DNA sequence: TGTGCCAGCAGTACCCGACAGACCTACGAGCAGTACTTC. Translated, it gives CASSTRQTYEQYF.

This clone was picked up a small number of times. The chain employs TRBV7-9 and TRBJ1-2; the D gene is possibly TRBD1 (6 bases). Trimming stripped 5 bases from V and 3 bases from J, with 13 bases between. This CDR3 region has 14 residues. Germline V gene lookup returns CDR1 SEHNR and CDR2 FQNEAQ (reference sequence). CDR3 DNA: TGTGCCAGCAGCATCGACAGGTTGGACTATGGCTACACCTTC. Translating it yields CASSIDRLDYGYTF. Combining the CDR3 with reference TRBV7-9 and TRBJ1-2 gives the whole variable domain DTGVSQNPRHKITKRGQNVTFRCDPISEHNRLYWYRQTLGQGPEFLTYFQNEAQLEKSRLLSDRFSAERPKGSFSTLEIQRTEQGDSAMYLCASSIDRLDYGYTFGSGTRLTVV.

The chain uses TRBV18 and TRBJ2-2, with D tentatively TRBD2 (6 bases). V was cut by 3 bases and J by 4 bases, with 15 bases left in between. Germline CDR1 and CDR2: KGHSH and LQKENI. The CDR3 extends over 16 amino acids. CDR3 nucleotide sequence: TGTGCCAGCTCACCTTCGTCCGGGAGCGTCACCGGGGAGCTGTTTTTT. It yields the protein CASSPSSGSVTGELFF. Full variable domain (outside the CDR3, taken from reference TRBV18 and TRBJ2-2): NAGVMQNPRHLVRRRGQEARLRCSPMKGHSHVYWYRQLPEEGLKFMVYLQKENIIDESGMPKERFSAEFPKEGPSILRIQQVVRGDSAAYFCASSPSSGSVTGELFFGEGSRLTVL.

This chain's CDR3 is CASSLGLAGETQYF. CDR3 coding DNA: TGCGCCAGCAGCTTGGGACTGGCGGGAGAGACCCAGTACTTC. The chain combines TRBV5-1 with TRBJ2-5, with D perhaps matching TRBD2 (5 bases). CDR3 length: 14 residues. Germline lookup yields CDR1 SGHRS and CDR2 YFSETQ. The V gene lost 0 bases and the J gene lost 4 bases, with 10 bases spanning the gap.

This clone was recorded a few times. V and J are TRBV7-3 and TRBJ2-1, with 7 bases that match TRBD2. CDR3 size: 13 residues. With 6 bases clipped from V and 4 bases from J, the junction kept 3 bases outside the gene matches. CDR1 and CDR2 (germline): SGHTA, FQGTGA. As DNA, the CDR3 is TGTGCCAGCAGTCGACTAGCTTACAATGAGCAGTTCTTC. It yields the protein CASSRLAYNEQFF.

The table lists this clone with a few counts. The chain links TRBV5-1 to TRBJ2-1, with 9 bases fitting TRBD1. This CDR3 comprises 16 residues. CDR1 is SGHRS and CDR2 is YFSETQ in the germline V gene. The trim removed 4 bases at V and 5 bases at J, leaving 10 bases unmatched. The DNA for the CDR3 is TGCGCCAGCAGCCAAACCTCCGGGACAGGGAACAATGAGCAGTTCTTC. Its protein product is CASSQTSGTGNNEQFF.

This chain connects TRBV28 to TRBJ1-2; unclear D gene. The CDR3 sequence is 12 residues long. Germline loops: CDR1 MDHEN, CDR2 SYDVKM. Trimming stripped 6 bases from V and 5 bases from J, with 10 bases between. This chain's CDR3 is CASRVQVYGYTF. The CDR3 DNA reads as TGTGCCAGCAGGGTTCAGGTATATGGCTACACCTTC.

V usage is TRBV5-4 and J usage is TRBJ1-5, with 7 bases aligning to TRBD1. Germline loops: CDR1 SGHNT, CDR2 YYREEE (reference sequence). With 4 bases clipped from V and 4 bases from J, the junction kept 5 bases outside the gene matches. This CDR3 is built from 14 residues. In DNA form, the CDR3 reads TGTGCCAGCAGCCGACAGGGACCTAATCAGCCCCAGCATTTT. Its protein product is CASSRQGPNQPQHF.

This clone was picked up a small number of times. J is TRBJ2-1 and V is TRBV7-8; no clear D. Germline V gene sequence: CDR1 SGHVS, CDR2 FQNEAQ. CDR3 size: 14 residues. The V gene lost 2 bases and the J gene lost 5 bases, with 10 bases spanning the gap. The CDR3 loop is CASSLLRSHNEQFF. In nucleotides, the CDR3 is TGTGCCAGCAGCTTACTACGGTCGCACAATGAGCAGTTCTTC.

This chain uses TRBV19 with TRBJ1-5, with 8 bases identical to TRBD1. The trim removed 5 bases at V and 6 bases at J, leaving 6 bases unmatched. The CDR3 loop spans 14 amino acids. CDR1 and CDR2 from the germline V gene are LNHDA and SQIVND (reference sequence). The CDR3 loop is CASSPPGTGQPQHF. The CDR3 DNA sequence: TGTGCCAGTAGTCCTCCGGGGACAGGTCAGCCCCAGCATTTT.

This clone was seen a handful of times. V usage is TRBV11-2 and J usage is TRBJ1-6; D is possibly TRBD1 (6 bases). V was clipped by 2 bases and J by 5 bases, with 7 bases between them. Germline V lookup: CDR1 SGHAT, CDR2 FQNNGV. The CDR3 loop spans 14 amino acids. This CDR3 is CASSLSGDNSPLHF. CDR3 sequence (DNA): TGTGCCAGCAGCTTATCAGGGGATAATTCACCCCTCCACTTT.

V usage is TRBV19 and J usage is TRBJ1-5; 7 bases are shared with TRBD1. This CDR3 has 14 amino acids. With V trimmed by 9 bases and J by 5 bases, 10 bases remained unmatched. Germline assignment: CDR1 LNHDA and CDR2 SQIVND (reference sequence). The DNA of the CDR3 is TGTGCCAGCAGGGCCGGGACAGATCATCAGCCCCAGCATTTT. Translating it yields CASRAGTDHQPQHF.

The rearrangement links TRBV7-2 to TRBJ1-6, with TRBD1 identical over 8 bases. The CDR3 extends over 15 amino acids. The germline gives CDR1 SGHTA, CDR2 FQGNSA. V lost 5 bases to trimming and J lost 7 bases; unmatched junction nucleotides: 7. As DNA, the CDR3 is TGTGCCAGCAGCATAAGACAGGGGATAAATTCACCCCTCCACTTT. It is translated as CASSIRQGINSPLHF.

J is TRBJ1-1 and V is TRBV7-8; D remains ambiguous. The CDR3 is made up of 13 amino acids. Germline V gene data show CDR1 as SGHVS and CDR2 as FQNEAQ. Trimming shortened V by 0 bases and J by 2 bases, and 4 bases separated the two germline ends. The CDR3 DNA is TGTGCCAGCAGCTTAGCCACAAACACTGAAGCTTTCTTT. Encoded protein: CASSLATNTEAFF.

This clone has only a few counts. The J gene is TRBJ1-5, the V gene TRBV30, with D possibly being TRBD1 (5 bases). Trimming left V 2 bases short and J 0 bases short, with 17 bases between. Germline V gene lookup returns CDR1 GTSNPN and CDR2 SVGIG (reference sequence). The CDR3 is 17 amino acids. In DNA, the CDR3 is TGTGCCTGGAGTTTACAGGTTCTCTCTCATAGCAATCAGCCCCAGCATTTT. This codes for CAWSLQVLSHSNQPQHF.

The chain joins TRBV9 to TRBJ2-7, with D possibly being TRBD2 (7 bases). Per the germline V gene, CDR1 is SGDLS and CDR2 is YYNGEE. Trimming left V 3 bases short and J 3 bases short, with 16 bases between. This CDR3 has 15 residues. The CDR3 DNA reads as TGTGCCAGCAGCGCACTAGGGGGGGCCCTCTACGAGCAGTACTTC. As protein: CASSALGGALYEQYF. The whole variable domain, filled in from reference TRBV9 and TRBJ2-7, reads DSGVTQTPKHLITATGQRVTLRCSPRSGDLSVYWYQQSLDQGLQFLIQYYNGEERAKGNILERFSAQQFPDLHSELNLSSLELGDSALYFCASSALGGALYEQYFGPGTRLTVT.